This TCR beta chain stems from a study of blood T cell repertoires in COVID-19. TCRdb keeps only in-frame clones here, not all; method: immunoSEQ multiplex PCR. The data show fewer than 350,000 clones, with 87% seen just once and around 5.8% held by the top ten. This sequence originates from a middle-aged woman who had recovered from COVID-19. The sample taken for sequencing was PBMCs or T cells enriched from blood (not recorded which).

CDR3 loop: CASSIWSGRLAGGNTQYF. CDR3 DNA sequence: TGTGCCAGTAGTATTTGGTCTGGCAGGCTAGCGGGAGGGAATACGCAGTATTTT. The chain uses TRBV19 and TRBJ2-3, with TRBD2 matching over 12 bases. CDR1 and CDR2 from the germline V gene are LNHDA and SQIVND (reference sequence). CDR3 length: 18 amino acids. V gave up 3 bases and J gave up 7 bases; unmatched junction bases: 14.